This T cell receptor beta chain derives from a study of T cell responses to AZD1222 COVID-19 vaccine (dated by TCRdb to the early 2020s). Context from the whole study: AZD1222 recipients with second doses at about 4 weeks or about 12 weeks were pooled, because spike-specific TCR depth and breadth did not differ between schedules. Trial participants were enrolled by age into 18-55, 56-69 and 70-plus year subgroups, with about 150, 27 and 61 TCR-sequenced participants respectively. A total of 233 trial participants underwent TCR sequencing, of whom about 200 had received two doses of AZD1222 and around 26 had received two doses of the MenACWY control vaccine.

Summary of the overall study and its limitations: In the small 56-69-year group, the increase in depth fell short of significance, most likely because of low power. Most participants were white British and females outnumbered males, and the authors suggested that clonal diversity may have been underestimated. Because no samples from the day 14 peak response were available, repertoires could be characterized only after the peak T cell response. Conclusions about previously exposed vaccinees are limited because only a handful of AZD1222 recipients were SARS-CoV-2 seropositive at baseline. CD4 TCRs associated with the vaccine covered the entire spike protein, and the dominant responses were in regions 160-218 and 743-854. A significant rise in spike-specific TCR breadth and depth was observed after two AZD1222 doses relative to day 0 and relative to MenACWY recipients. Reportedly, close to half of the unique spike-specific TCRs recognized epitopes lying outside the regions that are mutated in the B.1.351 and B.1.1.7 variants.

This specimen's time point label, per the study, means: baseline before first vaccination. Vaccinee samples were obtained from the UK trials COV001 and COV002, which included a single-blind randomized controlled phase 2/3 trial of AZD1222 (ChAdOx1 nCoV-19) in healthy adults. Trial participant PBMC samples were collected at day 0 and day 28 after the second dose for TCRbeta chain sequencing. The CDR3 regions of human TCRbeta chains were analyzed by immunosequencing. As for how the authors treated the data: Repertoire TCRs were matched against a reference library of SARS-CoV-2-specific TCRs generated with the MIRA antigen-specificity platform. Breadth was defined as the fraction of unique TCRs that were SARS-CoV-2-associated. Depth was defined as the fraction of total T cells that were SARS-CoV-2-associated. Each spike-specific TCR was assigned to its reactive spike region and to a CD4 or CD8 class using the MIRA data. Log10-transformed breadth and depth values were compared by one-way ANOVA with Sidak's multiple comparisons tests. TCRdb obtained this table from immuneACCESS and retained in-frame rearrangements with V and J assigned. These tables miss some clones; where compared with another copy, unresolved V genes account for less than half of the shortfall, and the remainder is unexplained. The D gene and trimming were derived from the DNA, and the V and J assignments and clone size from that table. This sample lists 160,000 or so clones; roughly nine tenths were detected once. 1.5% to 2% of the sample rests with the top ten.

Note on this clone: This clone's antigen is unknown. Base qualities were left out, and no much larger clone turns up one base away.

Trimming takes 5 bases off V and 3 bases off J; junction bases not matched to a gene: 4. The CDR3 measures 14 amino acids from cysteine to phenylalanine. The CDR3 DNA has 42 bases and is translated from base 1. Sequences MDHEN (CDR1) and SYDVKM (CDR2) are obtained from the germline V gene. The source was peripheral blood, collected on day 0 of AZD1222 vaccination. The receptor was isolated from an adult in good health. The sequence links TRBV28 to TRBJ2-3; 8 central bases correspond to TRBD2. The encoded CDR3 is CASSLAGLTDTQYF. The sequence in DNA is TGTGCCAGCAGTCTAGCGGGTTTGACAGATACGCAGTATTTT.